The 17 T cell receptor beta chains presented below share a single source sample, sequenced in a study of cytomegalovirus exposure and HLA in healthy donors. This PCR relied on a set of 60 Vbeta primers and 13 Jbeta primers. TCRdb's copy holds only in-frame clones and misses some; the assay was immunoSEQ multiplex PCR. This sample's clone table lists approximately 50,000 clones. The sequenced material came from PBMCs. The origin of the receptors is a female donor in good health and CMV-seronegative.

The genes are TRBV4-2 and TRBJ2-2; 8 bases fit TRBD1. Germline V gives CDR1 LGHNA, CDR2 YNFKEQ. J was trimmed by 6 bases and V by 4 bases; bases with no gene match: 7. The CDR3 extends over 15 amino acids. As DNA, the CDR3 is TGTGCCAGCAGCCCAGGACAGGGAGCCGCCGGGGAGCTGTTTTTT. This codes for CASSPGQGAAGELFF.

The CDR3 protein is CASSSGQGVIANEKLFF. In DNA form, the CDR3 reads TGTGCCAGCAGCTCGGGACAGGGGGTAATCGCTAATGAAAAACTGTTTTTT. The chain has TRBV7-9 and TRBJ1-4, with 11 bases lining up with TRBD1. The ends lost 4 bases at V and 3 bases at J; junction bases unmatched: 7. Looked up from germline, CDR1 is SEHNR and CDR2 is FQNEAQ (reference sequence). The CDR3 covers 17 residues.

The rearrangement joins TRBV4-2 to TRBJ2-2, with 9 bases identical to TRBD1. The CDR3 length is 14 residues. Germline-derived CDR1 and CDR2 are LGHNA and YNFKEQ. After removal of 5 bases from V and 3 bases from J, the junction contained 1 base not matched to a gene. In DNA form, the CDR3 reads TGTGCCAGCAGCAGACAGGGGGACACCGGGGAGCTGTTTTTT. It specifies CASSRQGDTGELFF.

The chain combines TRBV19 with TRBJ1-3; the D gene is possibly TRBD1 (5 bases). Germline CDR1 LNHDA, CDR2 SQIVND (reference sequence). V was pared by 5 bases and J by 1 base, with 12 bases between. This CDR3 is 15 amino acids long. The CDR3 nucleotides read TGTGCCAGTAGTCTCCGACAGATTTCTGGAAACACCATATATTTT. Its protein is CASSLRQISGNTIYF.

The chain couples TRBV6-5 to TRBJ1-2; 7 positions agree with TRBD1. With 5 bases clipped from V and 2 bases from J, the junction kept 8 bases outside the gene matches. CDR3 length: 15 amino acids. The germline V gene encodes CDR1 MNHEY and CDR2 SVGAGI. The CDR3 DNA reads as TGTGCCAGCAGTCGGACAGGCAAGCCAAACTATGGCTACACCTTC. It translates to CASSRTGKPNYGYTF.

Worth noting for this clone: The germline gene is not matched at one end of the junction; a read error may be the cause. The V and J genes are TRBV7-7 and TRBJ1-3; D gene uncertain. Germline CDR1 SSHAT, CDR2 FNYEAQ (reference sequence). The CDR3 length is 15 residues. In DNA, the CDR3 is TGTGCTAGCAGCTTAGGGCCAACCCCCGGAAACACCATATATTTT. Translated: CASSLGPTPGNTIYF.

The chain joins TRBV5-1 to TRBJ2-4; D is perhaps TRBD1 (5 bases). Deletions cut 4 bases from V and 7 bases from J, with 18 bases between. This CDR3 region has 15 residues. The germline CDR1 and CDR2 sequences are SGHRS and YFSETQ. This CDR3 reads CASSLIPTAGNIQYF. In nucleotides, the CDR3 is TGCGCCAGCAGCCTAATACCGACAGCAGGGAACATTCAGTACTTC.

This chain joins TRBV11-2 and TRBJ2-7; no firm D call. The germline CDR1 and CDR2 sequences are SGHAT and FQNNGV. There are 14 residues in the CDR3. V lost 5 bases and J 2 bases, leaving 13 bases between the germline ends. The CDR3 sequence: CASSLIRGPYEQYF. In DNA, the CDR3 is TGTGCCAGCAGCCTAATTCGCGGTCCCTACGAGCAGTACTTC.

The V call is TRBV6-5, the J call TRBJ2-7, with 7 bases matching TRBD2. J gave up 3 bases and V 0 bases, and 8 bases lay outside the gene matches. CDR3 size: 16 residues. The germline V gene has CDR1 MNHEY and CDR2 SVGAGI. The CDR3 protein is CASSYSREARDYEQYF. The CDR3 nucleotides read TGTGCCAGCAGTTACTCACGGGAGGCCCGAGACTACGAGCAGTACTTC.

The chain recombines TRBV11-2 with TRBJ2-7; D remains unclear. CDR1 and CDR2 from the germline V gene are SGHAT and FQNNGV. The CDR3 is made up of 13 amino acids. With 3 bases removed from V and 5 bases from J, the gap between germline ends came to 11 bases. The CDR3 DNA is TGTGCCAGCAGCTTCGCGACAACGGACGAGCAGTACTTC. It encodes CASSFATTDEQYF.

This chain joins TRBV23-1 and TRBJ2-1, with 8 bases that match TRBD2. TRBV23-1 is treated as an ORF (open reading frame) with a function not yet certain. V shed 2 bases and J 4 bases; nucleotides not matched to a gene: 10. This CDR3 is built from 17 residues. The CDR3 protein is CASSQEGRGVFYNEQFF. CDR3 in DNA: TGCGCCAGCAGTCAAGAAGGGCGGGGGGTCTTTTACAATGAGCAGTTCTTC.

The chain's CDR3 is CASRLAGVNEQFF. CDR3 sequence (DNA): TGTGCCAGTAGACTAGCGGGAGTAAATGAGCAGTTCTTC. The chain employs TRBV19 and TRBJ2-1, with 11 bases identical to TRBD2. This CDR3 spans 13 amino acids. Trimming cost V 6 bases and J 7 bases; bases outside gene matches: 2. The germline V gene encodes CDR1 LNHDA and CDR2 SQIVND (reference sequence).

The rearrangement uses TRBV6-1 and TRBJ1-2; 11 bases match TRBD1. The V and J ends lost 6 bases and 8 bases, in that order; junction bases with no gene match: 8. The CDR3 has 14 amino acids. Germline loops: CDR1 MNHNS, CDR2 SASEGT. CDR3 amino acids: CASSPGQGVGGYTF. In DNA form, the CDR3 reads TGTGCCAGCAGCCCGGGACAGGGGGTTGGAGGCTACACCTTC.

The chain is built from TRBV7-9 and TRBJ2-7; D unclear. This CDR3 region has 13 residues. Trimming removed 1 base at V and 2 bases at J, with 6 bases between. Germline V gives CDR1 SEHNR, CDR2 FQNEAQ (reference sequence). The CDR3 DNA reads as TGTGCCAGCAGCTTAGGGTCGGCCTACGAGCAGTACTTC. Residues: CASSLGSAYEQYF.

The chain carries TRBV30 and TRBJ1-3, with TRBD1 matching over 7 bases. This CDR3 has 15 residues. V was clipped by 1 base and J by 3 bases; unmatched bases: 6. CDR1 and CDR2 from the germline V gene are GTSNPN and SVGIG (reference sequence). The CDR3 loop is CAWSEIDRVGNTIYF. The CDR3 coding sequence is TGTGCCTGGAGTGAGATCGACAGGGTTGGAAACACCATATATTTT.

CDR3 sequence (DNA): TGTGCCAGCAGTGAAGGGGCAGAGTCGTACGAGCAGTACTTC. Amino acids: CASSEGAESYEQYF. The gene calls are TRBV6-1 and TRBJ2-7; D is unresolved. Germline lookup yields CDR1 MNHNS and CDR2 SASEGT. The CDR3 extends over 14 amino acids. V lost 1 base and J 4 bases, leaving 11 bases between the germline ends.

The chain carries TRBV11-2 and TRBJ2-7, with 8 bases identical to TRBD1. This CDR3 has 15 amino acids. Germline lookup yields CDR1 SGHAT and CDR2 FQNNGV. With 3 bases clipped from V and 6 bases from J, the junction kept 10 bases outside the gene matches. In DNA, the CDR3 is TGTGCCAGCAGCTTCCCTCAGGGGGCGCGTTTCGAGCAGTACTTC. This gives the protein CASSFPQGARFEQYF.